This record concerns one TCR beta chain sequence. What it recognizes is unknown. The data originate from a study of lymphopenia after photon versus proton radiotherapy. Whole-study findings and limits: Larger post-nadir TCR diversity loss correlated inversely with survival in deceased patients.

TCRdb's table, derived via immunoSEQ multiplex PCR, lists solely in-frame clones and lacks some. The sample has over 50,000 clones; around 88% are singletons. The sample in question was peripheral blood, obtained from a patient treated with photon-based radiotherapy. The TCR originated in a man aged 35-49 years with gastric cancer.

DNA of the CDR3: TGTGCCTGGACGGGAGGGACTAACTATGGCTACACCTTC. It yields the protein CAWTGGTNYGYTF. The gene calls are TRBV30 and TRBJ1-2; D not certain. Looked up from germline, CDR1 is GTSNPN and CDR2 is SVGIG (reference sequence). Trimming removed 4 bases from V and 0 bases from J, with 9 bases in between. The CDR3 is 13 residues long.